These T cell receptor beta chains were read from a single sample in a study of blood T cell repertoires in COVID-19. The assay was immunoSEQ multiplex PCR, and TCRdb's table has in-frame clones only and misses some. Seen here are about 230,000 clones, 83% observed once, and the top ten hold around 1.3%. The sequenced sample consisted of peripheral blood. These receptors originate from a woman aged 25 to 39 with COVID-19, enrolled during active disease. Both conserved end residues are part of each CDR3. Fields, in order: CDR3 protein, CDR3 DNA, V gene, clone size, J gene, D gene. The D gene is left open where the match is weak. Clone size is shown for a subset of rows, as once, few, many or a class of expanded clone.

CASSRNKDPGQQGYGYTF | TGTGCCAGCAGCCGTAACAAGGATCCGGGACAGCAAGGCTATGGCTACACCTTC | TRBV6-2/TRBV6-3 | - | TRBJ1-2 | TRBD1
CASSPKDRGGTGANVLTF | TGTGCCAGCTCACCTAAGGACAGGGGTGGGACTGGGGCCAACGTCCTGACTTTC | TRBV18 | - | TRBJ2-6 | TRBD1
CASSLGGQQGSNEQFF | TGTGCCAGCAGCTTGGGGGGCCAACAGGGGAGCAATGAGCAGTTCTTC | TRBV5-4 | - | TRBJ2-1 | TRBD1
CACKTDLNYGYTF | TGTGCCTGCAAGACAGACCTTAACTATGGCTACACCTTC | TRBV6-5 | - | TRBJ1-2 | -
CAWDTNAYGYTF | TGTGCCTGGGACACCAACGCTTATGGCTACACCTTC | TRBV30 | - | TRBJ1-2 | -
CASRGGDWNTEAFF | TGTGCCAGCAGGGGAGGGGATTGGAACACTGAAGCTTTCTTT | TRBV6-5 | once | TRBJ1-1 | -
CASASGTGYNEQFF | TGTGCCAGCGCTAGCGGGACAGGTTACAATGAGCAGTTCTTC | TRBV27 | - | TRBJ2-1 | -
CASSLRGLADTQYF | TGTGCCAGCAGCTTGCGGGGATTGGCAGATACGCAGTATTTT | TRBV7-9 | - | TRBJ2-3 | -
CAITPHQTGISPWRKNTDTQYF | TGTGCCATCACCCCCCACCAGACAGGGATATCCCCATGGCGGAAAAACACAGATACGCAGTATTTT | TRBV10-3 | - | TRBJ2-3 | TRBD1
CASSLQGPVTGELFF | TGTGCCAGCAGCTTACAGGGTCCGGTCACCGGGGAGCTGTTTTTT | TRBV7-9 | - | TRBJ2-2 | -
CASRQLDTGELFF | TGTGCCAGTAGGCAGTTGGACACCGGGGAGCTGTTTTTT | TRBV19 | once | TRBJ2-2 | -
CASSSTSGEEKLFF | TGTGCCAGCAGTTCTACATCAGGGGAAGAAAAACTGTTTTTT | TRBV28 | - | TRBJ1-4 | -
CASSVELAMYNEQFF | TGTGCCAGCAGCGTAGAATTAGCCATGTACAATGAGCAGTTCTTC | TRBV9 | - | TRBJ2-1 | -
CASSLQGGNTEAFF | TGTGCCAGCAGCTTGCAGGGGGGCAACACTGAAGCTTTCTTT | TRBV5-6 | - | TRBJ1-1 | TRBD1
CASSIRGQNTEAFF | TGTGCCAGTAGTATAAGAGGACAGAACACTGAAGCTTTCTTT | TRBV19 | once | TRBJ1-1 | -
CASISGEEQYF | TGTGCCAGCATATCGGGGGAAGAGCAGTACTTC | TRBV6-6 | - | TRBJ2-7 | -
CASSAGDRGLETQYF | TGTGCCAGCAGCGCGGGGGACAGGGGGCTAGAGACCCAGTACTTC | TRBV9 | once | TRBJ2-5 | TRBD1
CAISEELAGNIQYF | TGTGCCATCAGTGAGGAACTAGCGGGAAACATTCAGTACTTC | TRBV10-3 | - | TRBJ2-4 | TRBD2
CASSQDRTGGGETQYF | TGCGCCAGCAGCCAAGATCGGACGGGGGGCGGAGAGACCCAGTACTTC | TRBV4-3 | - | TRBJ2-5 | -
CASSQTYEQYF | TGTGCCAGCAGCCAAACCTACGAGCAGTACTTC | TRBV5-5 | few | TRBJ2-7 | -
CASSLGGLGNQPQHF | TGTGCCAGCAGCTTAGGAGGGTTAGGCAATCAGCCCCAGCATTTT | TRBV7-7 | - | TRBJ1-5 | -
CASSQSSQGSGGGELFF | TGTGCCAGCAGCCAATCCTCCCAGGGTTCCGGGGGCGGGGAGCTGTTTTTT | TRBV3-1/TRBV3-2 | - | TRBJ2-2 | -